A single sample is the source of the 30 T cell receptor beta chains below, sequenced in a study of human T cells and chemical hapten exposure. Time point here: pre-sensitization, week 0. As to treatment: therapeutic diphenylcyclopropenone sensitization with weekly scalp DPC. TCRdb processed the RACE reads anew with MiXCR; each CDR3 protein has one entry. The sample has under 300,000 distinct CDR3 sequences; 7.7% are singletons. The specimen comprised whole blood, sampled in connection with sensitization to the hapten diphenylcyclopropenone (DPC). All receptors derive from a man aged 18 to 35 with alopecia areata. Some clones in this sample may be carry-over from other donors' samples.

The CDR3 sequence: CSVEGWTSGAYNEQFF. CDR3 DNA: TGCAGCGTTGAAGGTTGGACTAGCGGGGCCTACAATGAGCAGTTCTTC. V is TRBV29-1 and J is TRBJ2-1; 12 bases match TRBD2. The CDR3 covers 16 residues. Germline loops: CDR1 SQVTM, CDR2 ANQGSEA. The V gene end was trimmed by 1 base and the J gene end by 2 bases; junction bases not matched to a gene: 3.

This clonotype was recorded a few times. The rearrangement joins TRBV6-8 to TRBJ1-2, with D tentatively TRBD1 (6 bases). Trimming removed 5 bases at V and 5 bases at J, with 15 bases between. Germline CDR1 reads MNHGY; CDR2 reads SAAAGT. This CDR3 region has 14 residues. The CDR3 nucleotides read TGTGCCAGCAGTAATACGGACAGTCATTATGGCTACACCTTC. Protein: CASSNTDSHYGYTF.

The J gene is TRBJ2-1, the V gene TRBV12-3 or TRBV12-4; D not certain. CDR3 size: 15 residues. With 5 bases removed from V and 9 bases from J, the gap between germline ends came to 20 bases. The CDR3 region is CASSLMWASRSEQFF. The CDR3 DNA reads as TGTGCCAGCAGTCTGATGTGGGCTAGTCGGTCTGAGCAGTTCTTC.

A few counts support this clonotype. V gene TRBV10-3 combines with J gene TRBJ2-5; D remains unclear. Trimming stripped 5 bases from V and 2 bases from J, with 3 bases between. Germline V CDR1 and CDR2: ENHRY, SYGVKD. This CDR3 contains 11 residues. DNA for the CDR3: TGTGCCATCAGTTCTCAAGAGACCCAGTACTTC. This codes for CAISSQETQYF.

This clonotype occurred a few times. Here the CDR3 reads CASSVGSYEQYV. The CDR3 DNA is TGTGCCAGCAGCGTAGGATCCTACGAGCAGTACGTC. The chain employs TRBV7-9 and TRBJ2-7, with unresolved D. The length of the CDR3 is 12 residues. Germline V lookup: CDR1 SEHNR, CDR2 FQNEAQ (reference sequence). With 5 bases removed from V and 1 base from J, the gap between germline ends came to 6 bases.

This clonotype was recorded at least ten times. The V gene is TRBV28, the J gene TRBJ2-7; D gene uncertain. V lost 4 bases, J lost 5 bases, and 9 bases lay in between. The CDR3 is made up of 12 amino acids. CDR1 and CDR2 from the germline V gene are MDHEN and SYDVKM. The CDR3, as DNA: TGTGCCAGCAGTTCATTCGATCACGAGCAGTACTTC. Its protein is CASSSFDHEQYF.

The chain has TRBV12-3 or TRBV12-4 and TRBJ1-1; D unresolved. The CDR3 has 12 amino acids. Trimming left V 5 bases short and J 3 bases short, with 7 bases between. CDR3 in amino acids: CASSPRHTEAFF. The CDR3 DNA reads as TGTGCCAGCAGTCCTCGACACACTGAAGCTTTCTTT.

Ten or more counts support this clonotype. The chain recombines TRBV28 with TRBJ1-5, with TRBD1 as a possible D gene (6 bases). Per the germline V gene, CDR1 is MDHEN and CDR2 is SYDVKM. This CDR3 comprises 14 residues. V was pared by 3 bases and J by 3 bases, with 9 bases between. The CDR3 DNA reads TGTGCCAGCAGTTTTGGGGGCCTCAATCAGCCCCAGCATTTT. Its translation: CASSFGGLNQPQHF.

This clonotype was counted a few times. J is TRBJ1-2 and V is TRBV28, with 8 nucleotides matching TRBD1. Looked up from germline, CDR1 is MDHEN and CDR2 is SYDVKM. The J segment lost 4 bases and the V segment lost 6 bases, leaving 4 bases of the junction unmatched. This CDR3 region has 13 residues. DNA for the CDR3: TGTGCCAGCAGACCAGGGGGCAGCTATGGCTACACCTTC. Its protein is CASRPGGSYGYTF.

The rearrangement uses TRBV12-3 or TRBV12-4 and TRBJ1-1; 7 nucleotides align to TRBD1. The junction had 12 bases not matched to a gene; V was cut back by 4 bases and J by 7 bases. This CDR3 has 15 residues. The CDR3 nucleotides are TGTGCCAGCAGTTCCTGGGTCAGGGGGTACGGTGAAGCTTTCTTT. Amino acid sequence: CASSSWVRGYGEAFF.

This clonotype was seen more than once but under ten times. The gene calls are TRBV12-3 or TRBV12-4 and TRBJ1-1; TRBD1 matches 7 bases. V lost 6 bases, J lost 1 base, and 5 bases stayed unmatched. This CDR3 has 14 amino acids. The CDR3 DNA is TGTGCCAGCAGAAAGGGACAGAAGAACACTGAAGCTTTCTTT. Residues: CASRKGQKNTEAFF.

This clonotype was observed a few times. The CDR3 coding sequence is TGTGCCAGCAGCCGCGGACTAGCGGGGATCACAGATACGCAGTATTTT. It translates to CASSRGLAGITDTQYF. The chain links TRBV7-2 to TRBJ2-3; 12 bases match TRBD2. J gave up 2 bases and V 5 bases, and 5 bases lay outside the gene matches. The CDR3 is made up of 16 amino acids. The germline gives CDR1 SGHTA, CDR2 FQGNSA.

This clonotype was seen only a few times. This chain joins TRBV7-2 and TRBJ2-2, with TRBD1 matching over 8 bases. CDR3 length: 15 amino acids. The V and J ends lost 4 bases and 2 bases, in that order; junction bases with no gene match: 3. Germline V lookup: CDR1 SGHTA, CDR2 FQGNSA. CDR3 bases: TGTGCCAGCAGCTCGGACAGGGCCAACACCGGGGAGCTGTTTTTT. It yields the protein CASSSDRANTGELFF.

V is TRBV20-1 and J is TRBJ1-2; D possibly corresponds to TRBD1 (5 bases). The CDR3 has 13 amino acids. V dropped 8 bases and J dropped 4 bases, with 17 bases sitting between them. Germline V gene data show CDR1 as DFQATT and CDR2 as SNEGSKA (reference sequence). The chain's CDR3 is CSYQSREGYGYTF. DNA of the CDR3: TGCAGTTACCAATCCAGGGAAGGCTATGGCTACACCTTC.

This clonotype was found many times. The rearrangement uses TRBV9 and TRBJ2-1; 8 bases line up with TRBD1. V shed 0 bases and J 9 bases; nucleotides not matched to a gene: 5. The CDR3 runs 14 residues. In germline, CDR1 is SGDLS, CDR2 YYNGEE. The CDR3 coding sequence is TGTGCCAGCAGCGTAGCCAGGGGGCATAGTGAGCAGTTCTTC. The encoded protein is CASSVARGHSEQFF.

Many counts were recorded for this clonotype. The rearrangement uses TRBV7-8 and TRBJ1-1; D remains ambiguous. This CDR3 is built from 15 residues. CDR1 and CDR2 (germline): SGHVS, FQNEAQ. V was shortened by 2 bases and J by 3 bases, with 13 bases between the two germline ends. CDR3 sequence (DNA): TGTGCCAGCAGCTTACTCGGCGAGGTTTACACTGAAGCTTTCTTT. This encodes CASSLLGEVYTEAFF. The whole variable domain, filled in from reference TRBV7-8 and TRBJ1-1, reads GAGVSQSPRYKVAKRGQDVALRCDPISGHVSLFWYQQALGQGPEFLTYFQNEAQLDKSGLPSDRFFAERPEGSVSTLKIQRTQQEDSAVYLCASSLLGEVYTEAFFGQGTRLTVV.

This chain joins TRBV7-9 and TRBJ1-2, with no clear D. The CDR3 contains 12 residues. Trimming shortened V by 5 bases and J by 2 bases, and 6 bases separated the two germline ends. Per the germline V gene, CDR1 is SEHNR and CDR2 is FQNEAQ (reference sequence). The CDR3, as DNA: TGTGCCAGCAGCGCCGACAACTATGGCTACACCTTC. Protein sequence: CASSADNYGYTF.

This clonotype has just a few counts. V is TRBV6-2 or TRBV6-3 and J is TRBJ2-5; D is ambiguous. Trimming pared 0 bases from V and 7 bases from J, leaving 15 bases between. CDR1 is MNHEY and CDR2 is SVGEGT in the germline V gene. This CDR3 contains 15 residues. The CDR3 sequence is CASSYSRLSLGTQYF. The CDR3 DNA is TGTGCCAGCAGTTACTCCAGACTCTCTCTAGGGACCCAGTACTTC.

The chain joins TRBV10-1 to TRBJ2-3; D is perhaps TRBD2 (5 bases). Germline V lookup: CDR1 WNHNN, CDR2 SYGVQD (reference sequence). CDR3 length equals 13 residues. V was pared by 5 bases and J by 2 bases, with 8 bases between. CDR3 nucleotides: TGCGCCAGCAGTTCTCGGGACACAGATACGCAGTATTTT. Translated, it gives CASSSRDTDTQYF.

The rearrangement links TRBV3-1 to TRBJ1-1, with a weak D call TRBD1 (5 bases). In germline, CDR1 is LGHDT, CDR2 YNNKEL (reference sequence). V lost 4 bases and J lost 10, with 10 bases in between. CDR3 length: 11 amino acids. DNA of the CDR3: TGTGCCAGCAGCCCGACAGAAGGAGCTTTCTTT. Protein product: CASSPTEGAFF.

This clonotype was detected only a few times. The V and J genes are TRBV12-3 or TRBV12-4 and TRBJ2-3; D gene ambiguous. The CDR3 spans 12 residues. Trimming removed 3 bases from V and 8 bases from J, with 9 bases in between. The DNA for the CDR3 is TGTGCCAGCAGTTTTTCGGGTCCTACGCAGTATTTT. Its protein product is CASSFSGPTQYF.

This clonotype was observed at least ten times. The chain joins TRBV10-3 to TRBJ2-5; D is undetermined. CDR1 is ENHRY and CDR2 is SYGVKD in the germline V gene. The CDR3 has 12 amino acids. V shed 3 bases and J shed 5 bases, with 7 bases lying between them. CDR3 bases: TGTGCCATCAGTGATAATGTGGAGACCCAGTACTTC. It translates to CAISDNVETQYF.

The V and J genes are TRBV6-5 and TRBJ2-1, with 15 bases identical to TRBD2. J gave up 9 bases and V 2 bases, and 11 bases lay outside the gene matches. Germline V CDR1 and CDR2: MNHEY, SVGAGI. The CDR3 totals 18 residues. CDR3 DNA: TGTGCCAGCAGTTACGCCCGGACTAGCGGGGGGGCTAGTTCTGAGCAGTTCTTC. Its protein product is CASSYARTSGGASSEQFF.

This clonotype was seen once. This rearrangement joins TRBV6-2 or TRBV6-3 to TRBJ1-2; no firm D call. This CDR3 has 13 amino acids. Trimming shortened V by 0 bases and J by 3 bases, and 5 bases separated the two germline ends. Germline CDR1 and CDR2: MNHEY and SVGEGT. The CDR3 coding sequence is TGTGCCAGCAGTTACTCTACAGACTATGGCTACACCTTC. Translating gives CASSYSTDYGYTF.

This clonotype was seen more than once but under ten times. The V call is TRBV5-5, the J call TRBJ1-2; 8 bases align to TRBD1. Germline CDR1 SGHKS, CDR2 YYEKEE (reference sequence). The length of the CDR3 is 14 residues. Unmatched junction bases numbered 11, after V lost 4 bases and J lost 9 bases. CDR3 loop: CASSQNPQGGRYTF. CDR3 coding DNA: TGTGCCAGCAGCCAAAACCCACAGGGGGGACGCTACACCTTC.

This clonotype was counted between two and nine times. The chain links TRBV6-1 to TRBJ2-3, with D unclear. The CDR3 has 14 residues. Per germline, CDR1 MNHNS and CDR2 SASEGT. Trimming cost V 2 bases and J 2 bases, with 8 bases left between them. The CDR3 loop reads CASSESQATDTQYF. In DNA, the CDR3 is TGTGCCAGCAGTGAAAGCCAGGCCACAGATACGCAGTATTTT.

The chain carries TRBV7-2 and TRBJ2-1, with no clear D. The CDR3 length is 13 residues. V lost 2 bases and J lost 3, with 5 bases in between. Germline CDR1 SGHTA, CDR2 FQGNSA. The CDR3 DNA is TGTGCCAGCAGCTTACCGGTCTACAATGAGCAGTTCTTC. Translation: CASSLPVYNEQFF.

This clonotype was observed a few times. This rearrangement joins TRBV27 to TRBJ2-7; a weak D match, TRBD2 (6 bases). V dropped 5 bases and J dropped 7 bases, with 21 bases sitting between them. The CDR3 consists of 15 residues. CDR1 MNHEY and CDR2 SMNVEV come from the germline V gene (reference sequence). This CDR3 is CASSTPGLLAREQYF. CDR3 DNA: TGTGCCAGCAGTACCCCGGGACTCCTAGCTAGAGAGCAGTACTTC.

The chain has TRBV12-3 or TRBV12-4 and TRBJ1-1; D unclear. This CDR3 has 15 amino acids. Trimming removed 6 bases at V and 4 bases at J, with 18 bases between. This CDR3 is CASSLRTAATTEAFF. DNA for the CDR3: TGTGCCAGCAGCCTTAGGACGGCGGCCACCACTGAAGCTTTCTTT.

In this sample, this clonotype turned up a few times. This chain uses TRBV5-6 with TRBJ1-5, with D perhaps TRBD1 (5 bases). V shed 5 bases and J shed 4 bases, with 10 bases lying between them. This CDR3 has 13 amino acids. CDR1 is SGHDT, CDR2 YYEEEE, per germline. The CDR3 loop reads CASSYDRNQPQHF. CDR3 DNA: TGTGCCAGCAGTTACGACAGAAATCAGCCCCAGCATTTT.